What follows are 25 T cell receptor beta chains derived from one specimen sequenced in a study of chemoradiotherapy in HPV16-positive cancers. TCRdb keeps only in-frame clones here, not all; method: immunoSEQ multiplex PCR. The data hold around 11,000 clones, with 86% observed a single time. The source was blood, collected from a patient who underwent chemoradiotherapy. These receptors were collected from a human donor with HPV-associated anogenital cancer.

The chain joins TRBV7-6 to TRBJ1-4; D might be TRBD1 (5 bases). Germline CDR1 SGHVS, CDR2 FNYEAQ. The CDR3 runs to 14 residues. The V and J ends lost 8 bases and 1 base respectively, with 11 bases between them. The CDR3 region has the DNA TGTGCCAGCGCCGTGGGGGAAACTAATGAAAAACTGTTTTTT. It encodes CASAVGETNEKLFF.

This chain uses TRBV6-5 with TRBJ2-3, with D unresolved. Trimming left V 3 bases short and J 2 bases short, with 9 bases between. CDR3 length: 14 residues. Germline CDR1 is MNHEY and CDR2 is SVGAGI. As DNA, the CDR3 is TGTGCCAGCAGTTATAAGCCCCTCACAGATACGCAGTATTTT. Translation gives CASSYKPLTDTQYF.

The rearrangement uses TRBV10-1 and TRBJ2-3, with D perhaps matching TRBD1 or TRBD2 (6 bases each). Germline V gene lookup returns CDR1 WNHNN and CDR2 SYGVQD (reference sequence). Deletions cut 0 bases from V and 2 bases from J, with 12 bases between. The CDR3 covers 16 residues. CDR3 in amino acids: CASSESSRGATDTQYF. CDR3 sequence (DNA): TGCGCCAGCAGTGAGTCGAGTAGGGGGGCCACAGATACGCAGTATTTT.

The rearrangement uses TRBV14 and TRBJ1-2; TRBD1 might be the D (5 bases). Germline CDR1 reads SGHDN; CDR2 reads FVKESK. Trimming took 6 bases from V and 4 from J, leaving 12 bases between them. The CDR3 extends over 13 amino acids. The CDR3 loop reads CASRSGGTYGYTF. The CDR3, as DNA: TGTGCCAGCAGAAGTGGAGGGACCTATGGCTACACCTTC. Full variable domain (rest looked up from reference TRBV14 and TRBJ1-2): EAGVTQFPSHSVIEKGQTVTLRCDPISGHDNLYWYRRVMGKEIKFLLHFVKESKQDESGMPNNRFLAERTGGTYSTLKVQPAELEDSGVYFCASRSGGTYGYTFGSGTRLTVV.

The CDR3 reads CSVKDRGQVDTQYF. The CDR3 coding sequence is TGCAGCGTGAAGGACAGGGGGCAGGTAGATACGCAGTATTTT. The chain uses TRBV29-1 and TRBJ2-3, with 11 bases fitting TRBD1. The J segment lost 5 bases and the V segment lost 6 bases, leaving 7 bases of the junction unmatched. The germline V gene encodes CDR1 SQVTM and CDR2 ANQGSEA. The length of the CDR3 is 14 residues.

V gene TRBV19 combines with J gene TRBJ1-1, with D perhaps TRBD1 (5 bases). Trimming left V 6 bases short and J 0 bases short, with 11 bases between. The CDR3 covers 14 residues. Germline V gene lookup returns CDR1 LNHDA and CDR2 SQIVND (reference sequence). The DNA for the CDR3 is TGTGCCAGTAGGCTGGGACGGATGAACACTGAAGCTTTCTTT. Translating it yields CASRLGRMNTEAFF.

The rearrangement uses TRBV6-5 and TRBJ1-1; unclear D gene. Trimming pared 6 bases from V and 2 bases from J, leaving 13 bases between. The CDR3 totals 14 residues. In germline, CDR1 is MNHEY, CDR2 SVGAGI. CDR3 amino acids: CASRPYSGNTEAFF. CDR3 sequence (DNA): TGTGCCAGCAGGCCTTACTCAGGAAACACTGAAGCTTTCTTT.

CDR3 amino acids: CASSRQGLNEQFF. The CDR3 nucleotides read TGTGCCAGTAGCAGACAGGGCCTCAATGAGCAGTTCTTC. The V call is TRBV19, the J call TRBJ2-1, with 7 bases lining up with TRBD1. The CDR3 runs 13 residues. V was clipped by 6 bases and J by 6 bases; unmatched bases: 5. The germline gives CDR1 LNHDA, CDR2 SQIVND (reference sequence).

The CDR3 is CASSQDRQYGYTF. The CDR3, as DNA: TGTGCCAGCAGCCAAGATCGCCAGTATGGCTACACCTTC. The V and J genes are TRBV14 and TRBJ1-2; no firm D call. The V gene lost 0 bases and the J gene lost 5 bases, with 7 bases spanning the gap. Germline V gene sequence: CDR1 SGHDN, CDR2 FVKESK. The CDR3 runs to 13 residues. Based on the CDR3 plus reference TRBV14 and TRBJ1-2, the full variable domain is EAGVTQFPSHSVIEKGQTVTLRCDPISGHDNLYWYRRVMGKEIKFLLHFVKESKQDESGMPNNRFLAERTGGTYSTLKVQPAELEDSGVYFCASSQDRQYGYTFGSGTRLTVV.

This chain links TRBV5-8 with TRBJ2-2; D perhaps matches TRBD2 (6 bases). From germline, CDR1 is SGHTS and CDR2 YDEGEE. The CDR3 contains 17 residues. The germline V and J ends were trimmed by 1 base and 0 bases, with 13 bases remaining between them. CDR3 protein: CASSLLAGSSNTGELFF. The CDR3 coding sequence is TGTGCCAGCAGCTTGCTGGCGGGGTCATCGAACACCGGGGAGCTGTTTTTT.

The chain is built from TRBV19 and TRBJ2-2; 10 bases agree with TRBD1. V shed 8 bases and J 3 bases; nucleotides not matched to a gene: 6. Germline-derived CDR1 and CDR2 are LNHDA and SQIVND (reference sequence). The CDR3 has 15 amino acids. The CDR3 spells CASVRTGGYTGELFF. The CDR3 nucleotides read TGTGCCAGTGTCCGGACAGGGGGTTACACCGGGGAGCTGTTTTTT.

The V call is TRBV13, the J call TRBJ2-5; 10 bases agree with TRBD2. From germline, CDR1 is PRHDT and CDR2 FYEKMQ (reference sequence). This CDR3 spans 17 amino acids. V dropped 5 bases and J dropped 5; count of bases not matched to a gene: 14. DNA of the CDR3: TGTGCCAGCAGCGACCCCGGGACTAGCGCCGCCCCGGAGACCCAGTACTTC. It specifies CASSDPGTSAAPETQYF. Full variable domain (missing parts from reference TRBV13 and TRBJ2-5): AAGVIQSPRHLIKEKRETATLKCYPIPRHDTVYWYQQGPGQDPQFLISFYEKMQSDKGSIPDRFSAQQFSDYHSELNMSSLELGDSALYFCASSDPGTSAAPETQYFGPGTRLLVL.

The chain has TRBV5-8 and TRBJ2-7, with D unresolved. The germline V and J ends were trimmed by 3 bases and 2 bases, with 12 bases remaining between them. Per germline, CDR1 SGHTS and CDR2 YDEGEE. This CDR3 comprises 14 residues. CDR3 sequence: CASSYILRPYEQYF. The DNA of the CDR3 is TGTGCCAGCAGCTATATTTTGAGGCCCTACGAGCAGTACTTC.

This chain uses TRBV4-1 with TRBJ2-3, with D maybe TRBD2 (5 bases). Trimming pared 4 bases from V and 0 bases from J, leaving 14 bases between. Germline CDR1 MGHRA, CDR2 YSYEKL. The CDR3 is 16 amino acids. CDR3 loop: CASSRGSAVSTDTQYF. CDR3 DNA: TGCGCCAGCAGCCGAGGGTCGGCGGTTAGCACAGATACGCAGTATTTT.

The CDR3, as DNA: TGTGCCAGCAGACCCCAGACAGGGAATGGCTACACCTTC. Its translation is CASRPQTGNGYTF. The V call is TRBV6-5, the J call TRBJ1-2; 7 positions match TRBD1. Germline CDR1 and CDR2: MNHEY and SVGAGI. This CDR3 contains 13 residues. V shed 6 bases and J 6 bases; nucleotides not matched to a gene: 7.

J is TRBJ1-1 and V is TRBV5-8; TRBD1 matches at 8 bases. The germline gives CDR1 SGHTS, CDR2 YDEGEE. The junction had 6 bases not matched to a gene; V was cut back by 4 bases and J by 1 base. This CDR3 has 15 residues. The CDR3 here is CASSGRDRRNTEAFF. For the CDR3, the DNA is TGTGCCAGCAGCGGCCGGGACAGGCGGAACACTGAAGCTTTCTTT.

This chain connects TRBV6-4 to TRBJ2-3, with D perhaps given as TRBD1 or TRBD2 (5 bases each). Germline values: CDR1 MRHNA, CDR2 SNTAGT. The CDR3 totals 16 residues. V was shortened by 0 bases and J by 1 base, with 11 bases between the two germline ends. Written as DNA, the CDR3 is TGTGCCAGCAGTGACTCTGAGGGGCGCGGCACAGATACGCAGTATTTT. Translated, it gives CASSDSEGRGTDTQYF.

The chain recombines TRBV9 with TRBJ1-4; no clear D. The CDR3 has 14 residues. V was pared by 4 bases and J by 10 bases, with 17 bases between. Looked up from germline, CDR1 is SGDLS and CDR2 is YYNGEE. The CDR3 here is CASSPDTAEGKLFF. Written as DNA, the CDR3 is TGTGCCAGCAGCCCTGACACCGCTGAGGGAAAACTGTTTTTT.

V and J are TRBV9 and TRBJ1-2; D perhaps matches TRBD1 (5 bases). The CDR3 has 10 residues. Between the trimmed V and J ends, which lost 5 bases and 8 bases, there was a span of 7 bases. Germline-derived CDR1 and CDR2 are SGDLS and YYNGEE. The CDR3 sequence: CASRGGGYTF. In DNA form, the CDR3 reads TGTGCCAGCAGGGGGGGAGGCTACACCTTC.

The chain employs TRBV7-2 and TRBJ2-3; TRBD1 matches 8 bases. The length of the CDR3 is 15 residues. V shed 6 bases and J 0 bases; nucleotides not matched to a gene: 5. Germline lookup yields CDR1 SGHTA and CDR2 FQGNSA. The CDR3 DNA reads TGTGCCAGCAGTCGACAGGGGACTAGCACAGATACGCAGTATTTT. Amino acids: CASSRQGTSTDTQYF.

The chain carries TRBV9 and TRBJ2-1; D assignment may be TRBD1 or TRBD2 (6 bases each). The V gene's germline CDR1 is SGDLS and CDR2 YYNGEE. V was trimmed by 0 bases and J by 7 bases, leaving 11 bases between them. The CDR3 covers 14 residues. The CDR3 DNA sequence: TGTGCCAGCAGCGTAGTTCAAGGGGGGAATGAGCAGTTCTTC. Protein: CASSVVQGGNEQFF.

This clone has only one observation. The V and J genes are TRBV6-4 and TRBJ1-1, with D perhaps matching TRBD1 (5 bases). The CDR3 is 13 residues long. Germline CDR1 is MRHNA and CDR2 is SNTAGT. V shed 4 bases and J shed 1 base, with 7 bases lying between them. DNA for the CDR3: TGTGCCAGCAGTGTGGGGGAGAACACTGAAGCTTTCTTT. Translation: CASSVGENTEAFF.

In this sample, this clone turned up once. This chain links TRBV5-6 with TRBJ1-1, with TRBD1 matching over 7 bases. V gave up 6 bases and J gave up 4 bases; unmatched junction bases: 15. Germline assignment: CDR1 SGHDT and CDR2 YYEEEE. The CDR3 sequence is 16 residues long. The CDR3 sequence: CASNNPGTAASTEAFF. In DNA, the CDR3 is TGTGCCAGCAACAACCCCGGGACAGCGGCGAGCACTGAAGCTTTCTTT.

The V and J genes are TRBV11-2 and TRBJ2-5; 7 bases are a match to TRBD2. The CDR3 is made up of 15 amino acids. The V gene's germline CDR1 is SGHAT and CDR2 FQNNGV. The V and J ends lost 6 bases and 1 base, in that order; junction bases with no gene match: 8. The DNA for the CDR3 is TGTGCCAGCAGTTCTCCAGGCGGGGGCCAAGAGACCCAGTACTTC. It is translated as CASSSPGGGQETQYF.

V gene TRBV6-6 combines with J gene TRBJ2-7, with a possible D match to TRBD2 (5 bases). Trimming left V 2 bases short and J 4 bases short, with 15 bases between. CDR1 and CDR2 (germline): MNHNY, SVGAGI (reference sequence). The CDR3 runs to 15 residues. The CDR3 is CASSYTEAWGYEQYF. The CDR3 DNA follows: TGTGCCAGCAGTTACACGGAGGCTTGGGGTTACGAGCAGTACTTC.